This T cell receptor beta chain originates from a study of identical twins. Study-wide results and caveats: The presence of invariant MAIT and iNKT cells could partly confound analyses of zero-insertion sequences. Excess sharing between twins was weaker in beta out-of-frame sequences.

The germline V gene has CDR1 MRHNA and CDR2 SNTAGT. The CDR3 is 19 residues long. V was clipped by 4 bases and J by 3 bases, with 22 bases between them. Every one of the donors was a healthy Caucasian. Template switching supplied a universal primer site; unique molecular identifiers were carried on the cDNA. MiXCR, applied by TCRdb to the 5' RACE reads, yields one record per CDR3 protein. In the table there are under 250,000 distinct CDR3 sequences, approximately 8% of which are singletons. In this sample, this clonotype turned up a few times. Its antigen is not known. These same data were also listed under a study on yellow fever vaccine responses in identical twins.

The chain combines TRBV6-4 with TRBJ2-6; D may be TRBD1 (5 bases). This clonotype originated in a woman between 18 and 29 years old in good health. Sequencing input: CD8+ T cells sorted from blood. CDR3 DNA sequence: TGTGCCAGCAGTGCCTTCTTCGGAACAGGAGCATATGGGGCCAACGTCCTGACTTTC. Amino acid sequence: CASSAFFGTGAYGANVLTF.